This TCR beta chain was identified in a study of blood T cell repertoires in COVID-19. Study context: PBMCs, B-cell-depleted T cells, or T cells provided the cDNA or gDNA that made up the material.

Per germline, CDR1 SGHTS and CDR2 YDEGEE. V was pared by 7 bases and J by 4 bases, with 12 bases between. The CDR3 spans 13 residues. Original data processing: Reference gene primers were amplified, and this amplification served to estimate nucleated cell counts. TCRdb keeps only in-frame clones here, not all; method: immunoSEQ multiplex PCR. V, J and clone size derive from that table, while D and trimming were established from the DNA sequence. Among approximately 260,000 clones listed, roughly four fifths were seen once. This TCR was sampled from a woman aged 60-70 years with active or convalescent COVID-19. The source material was peripheral blood. The gene calls are TRBV5-8 and TRBJ2-1, with D perhaps TRBD2 (5 bases). The CDR3 DNA follows: TGTGCCAGCTCATCTTCGGGGTACAATGAGCAGTTCTTC. Translation: CASSSSGYNEQFF.